Listed below are T cell receptor beta chains from one sample, sequenced in a study of HIV-infected patients and healthy controls. TCRdb itself ran the 5' RACE reads through MiXCR, one entry per CDR3 protein. The sample comprises about 64,000 distinct CDR3 sequences, roughly 19% of which are singletons, and 1.4% rests with the top ten. What was sequenced was CD4+ T cells from blood. The receptor source for this set is a human donor in good health. Both conserved end residues are part of each CDR3. The order of the fields is clone size, V gene, D gene, J gene, CDR3 DNA, CDR3 protein. The D gene is left open where the match is weak. Clone size is shown for a subset of rows, as once, few, many or a class of expanded clone.

>few|TRBV12-3/TRBV12-4|TRBD2|TRBJ2-2
TGTGCCAGCAACGGCGGGAGAAGTTTGAACACCGGGGAGCTGTTTTTT
CASNGGRSLNTGELFF
>once|TRBV12-3/TRBV12-4|.|TRBJ2-3
TGTGCCAGCACCCTGAGGGGTACAGATACGCAGTATTTT
CASTLRGTDTQYF
>few|TRBV4-3|TRBD1|TRBJ1-1
TGCGCCAGCAGCCAATCTACCTTCAGGGGGCGTCGGACTGAAGCTTTCTTT
CASSQSTFRGRRTEAFF
>many|TRBV14|.|TRBJ1-1
TGTGCCAGCAGCCTGCGACCTTTAGCCGAAGCTTTCTTT
CASSLRPLAEAFF
>.|TRBV20-1|.|TRBJ1-6
TGCAGTGCTAGCATCCCCTCCTATAATTCACCCCTCCACTTT
CSASIPSYNSPLHF
>few|TRBV15|.|TRBJ2-7
TGTGCCACCAGCAGAGATCTGCTGGTCTACGAGCAGTACTTC
CATSRDLLVYEQYF
>many|TRBV20-1|TRBD1|TRBJ2-3
TGCAGTGCTAGGCAACAGGGGGCAGATACGCAGTATTTT
CSARQQGADTQYF
>many|TRBV5-1|TRBD1|TRBJ1-2
TGCGCCTCGAGGGGACAGAACTATGGCTACACCTTC
CASRGQNYGYTF
>many|TRBV27|TRBD1|TRBJ1-1
TGTGCCAGCACCCGGACAGGCATCTTGAACACTGAAGCTTTCTTT
CASTRTGILNTEAFF
>.|TRBV2|.|TRBJ2-3
TGTGCCAGCAGTGAAGCAGATACAGATACGCAGTATTTT
CASSEADTDTQYF
>.|TRBV7-3|.|TRBJ1-1
TGTGCCAGCAGCTGGGGACCCAGTAACACTGAAGCTTTCTTT
CASSWGPSNTEAFF
>many|TRBV7-9|TRBD2|TRBJ2-1
TGTGCCAGCAGCGTCCCTAGCGGGAGGGCCAGAAGTTCCTACAATGAGCAGTTCTTC
CASSVPSGRARSSYNEQFF
>many|TRBV7-2|.|TRBJ1-5
TGTGCCAGCAGCCCTAGAAATCAGCCCCAGCATTTT
CASSPRNQPQHF
>few|TRBV14|.|TRBJ1-4
TGTGCCAGCAGCCAAGTCCTGGGTATGGCAACTAATGAAAAACTGTTTTTT
CASSQVLGMATNEKLFF
>many|TRBV24-1|.|TRBJ2-7
TGTGCCACCAGTGATTTAAAGGGCTACGAGCAGTACTTC
CATSDLKGYEQYF
>many|TRBV6-5|.|TRBJ2-7
TGTGCCAGCAGTTACTCGGTGACAGCCTGGAAGGCCTACGAGCAGTACTTC
CASSYSVTAWKAYEQYF
>many|TRBV20-1|.|TRBJ2-1
TGCAGTGCTAGAGGTGCGGGAACGGGTGAGCAGTTCTTC
CSARGAGTGEQFF
>few|TRBV20-1|.|TRBJ1-3
TGCAGTGCTAGAGGGGGCCAGGGATTCGCTGGAAACACCATATATTTT
CSARGGQGFAGNTIYF
>few|TRBV30|.|TRBJ1-2
TGTGCCCGTCACTGGGCACTAGGAGGCTACACCTTC
CARHWALGGYTF
>many|TRBV6-2/TRBV6-3|TRBD1|TRBJ2-1
TGTGCCAGCAGTCCTTCCGGGACAGGGGGTCACAATGAGCAGTTCTTC
CASSPSGTGGHNEQFF
>.|TRBV5-1|.|TRBJ2-3
TGCGCCAGCAGCTTGGGGGACTTCACAGATACGCAGTATTTT
CASSLGDFTDTQYF
>.|TRBV6-6|TRBD2|TRBJ2-7
TGTGCCAGCAGTTCTGGACTAGCGGGGGCCCGCTCCTACGAGCAGTACTTC
CASSSGLAGARSYEQYF
>many|TRBV11-2|.|TRBJ2-3
TGTGCCAGCAGCTTAGGAGTGCCAGTGGGGGGGCCGACAGATACGCAGTATTTT
CASSLGVPVGGPTDTQYF
>.|TRBV10-1|.|TRBJ1-1
TGCGCCAGCAGTGAGCTGGACCTCTTTATCGCTTTCTTT
CASSELDLFIAFF
>.|TRBV5-1|TRBD2|TRBJ2-7
TGCGCCAGCAGCTTGGGAACGACTAGCGGGACCGGCGAGCAGTACTTC
CASSLGTTSGTGEQYF
>.|TRBV7-6|.|TRBJ2-7
TGTGCCAGCAGCCGGGCTCGCGAGCAGTACTTC
CASSRAREQYF
>.|TRBV7-2|TRBD1|TRBJ2-1
TGTGCCAGCAGCCCGGGACAGGGCCTATACAATGAGCAGTTCTTC
CASSPGQGLYNEQFF
>many|TRBV29-1|.|TRBJ2-5
TGCAGCGTTGAGGTGGGGAGGCGAGAGACCCAGTACTTC
CSVEVGRRETQYF
>few|TRBV19|TRBD1|TRBJ1-6
TGTGCCAGTAGCCAGGGACAGGGGAGTTCACCCCTCCACTTT
CASSQGQGSSPLHF
>many|TRBV19|.|TRBJ1-1
TGTGCCAGTAGTACCAGAACTTGGACGGTGAACACTGAAGCTTTCTTT
CASSTRTWTVNTEAFF
>few|TRBV12-3/TRBV12-4|TRBD1|TRBJ1-1
TGTGCCAGCACCTTGGGACAGGGCAACACTGAAGCTTTCTTT
CASTLGQGNTEAFF
>.|TRBV27|.|TRBJ1-5
TGTGCCAGCGGGACAAGACGGGATTCAGATAGCAATCAGCCCCAGCATTTT
CASGTRRDSDSNQPQHF
>many|TRBV14|TRBD1|TRBJ1-2
TGTGCCAGCAGCCACCTCAGGGGGCTTGACTATGGCTACACCTTC
CASSHLRGLDYGYTF
>.|TRBV20-1|.|TRBJ2-5
TGCAGTGCTAACCCCCAGCCCCTACAAGAGACCCAGTACTTC
CSANPQPLQETQYF
>many|TRBV6-1|TRBD1|TRBJ1-2
TGTGCCAGCAAGGAACTAGGACAGGCGATTATCTATGGCTACACCTTC
CASKELGQAIIYGYTF
>few|TRBV25-1|.|TRBJ2-3
TGTGCCAGCAGTGAATATACGGAAGGAGATACGCAGTATTTT
CASSEYTEGDTQYF
>many|TRBV4-1|TRBD2|TRBJ2-4
TGCGCCAGCAGCCAAGATGTAGCGGGATCTAAAAACATTCAGTACTTC
CASSQDVAGSKNIQYF